This T cell receptor (beta chain) was profiled in a study of shared clonotypes between healthy human individuals. Method: immunoSEQ multiplex PCR; TCRdb's copy keeps in-frame clones and lacks some. The sample has around 2,000,000 clones, around 96% seen once. Naive CD8 isolation took CD45RO-negative cells positively selected for CCR7 and excluded terminally differentiated effector memory CD45RA+ cells. Study conclusions and caveats: Clonotypes shared by all four sorted-subset donors had higher generation probabilities than non-shared clonotypes. Few donors limited the genetic and exposure-history diversity represented. It was anticipated that sequencing depth would influence how many clonotypes donors shared. Sampling covered blood only; tissue repertoires likely differ.

Concerning this clone: Its specificity is not known.

The sequenced sample consisted of naive CD8+ T cells sorted from blood. The TCR comes from a man aged 18 to 29 in good health.

CDR3 bases: TGTGCCAGTCGTGTGACGGAGGAGTATAACTATGGCTACACCTTC. Amino acid sequence: CASRVTEEYNYGYTF. V and J are TRBV19 and TRBJ1-2; no definite D call. The germline CDR1 and CDR2 sequences are LNHDA and SQIVND (reference sequence). The CDR3 consists of 15 residues. The V end was cut by 8 bases, the J end by 1 base, with 17 bases between. The complete variable domain, with remaining parts taken from reference TRBV19 and TRBJ1-2, reads DGGITQSPKYLFRKEGQNVTLSCEQNLNHDAMYWYRQDPGQGLRLIYYSQIVNDFQKGDIAEGYSVSREKKESFPLTVTSAQKNPTAFYLCASRVTEEYNYGYTFGSGTRLTVV.